The subject of this entry is one TCR beta chain. Its antigen is unknown. No qualities accompany the bases; no much larger clone lies one base away. The cohort consisted of 600 or so healthy bone marrow donors. All cohort members were sampled while nominally healthy, although unrecorded immune exposures were likely present. The donor tested CMV seronegative, placing the donor among the 350 or so seronegative members of the cohort. Each donor provided a peripheral blood sample, and peripheral blood mononuclear cells were used for TCR beta sequencing. Genomic DNA was extracted from the blood cell samples with the Qiagen DNeasy Blood Extraction Kit. This record belongs to a study of cytomegalovirus exposure and HLA in healthy donors (dated by TCRdb to the late 2010s). Study-level background: An earlier analysis of 587 of the donors reported 276 Gb of sequence data and around 100 million unique TCR beta sequences obtained from about 179 million T cells. High-throughput TCR immunosequencing, statistical association of individual TCRs with disease status, and machine learning were combined to predict cytomegalovirus infection status. Among the roughly 430 genotyped donors, roughly 80% belonged to the genetic ancestry cluster associated with self-reported Caucasian donors. The number of typed donors differed by locus: roughly 620-630 for A, B, C, DRB1 and DQB1; approximately 530 for DQA1; 606 for DPA1; and around 470 for DPB1. HLA typing included class I and class II loci at four-digit resolution. A later analysis re-examined previously published TCR beta repertoires from 600 to 700 donors and added high-resolution HLA genotyping to investigate patterns of TCR occurrence. About 320 gigabases of sequencing data and approximately 80 million unique TCR sequences were included in an early release covering about 700 HLA-typed donors. An earlier analysis of 587 of the donors used high-throughput TCR beta sequencing to judge whether each TCR beta V gene segment behaved as functional or pseudogenic. All discovery cohort repertoires had been generated using a single sequencing platform. The study aimed to test whether signatures of past pathogen exposure could be identified by cataloging public T cell receptors. Alongside the repertoire data, information on donor age, sex, ethnicity and CMV serostatus was compiled. Because of strong linkage in the cohort, roughly five DR-DQ haplotypes were treated as single units for association and clustering. The T cell repertoires of 666 subjects were profiled by immunosequencing and related to cytomegalovirus serostatus. In the later analysis, no new phenotypic data were used to find candidate immune exposures; instead, reliance was placed on TCR beta sequences and their occurrence across donors. A later genetic analysis used genome-wide SNP genotypes for about 60% of the roughly 700 donors, treating that subset as a discovery cohort. Besides the first cohort of more than 650 subjects, a separate validation cohort made up of 120 different subjects was used. Among roughly 400 genotyped donors of the cohort, an average of roughly 230,000 unique TCR beta nucleotide sequences was sequenced per donor, of which approximately 19% were non-productive. The paper as a whole reports these results and caveats: In a later analysis, HLA-associated TCR beta chains showed more clonal expansion and lower generation probabilities than non-associated chains that were equally common. A later genetic analysis associated a missense DCLRE1C variant with V-gene and J-gene trimming of TCR beta chains, and an independent cohort replicated the association. Some IMGT-functional V segments, including TRBV6-2 and TRBV6-3, could not be told apart with the 87-base-pair reads, so those segments were excluded. Roughly 17 rarely observed V segments, including chromosome 9 orphons, were excluded from the earlier analysis of approximately 500 of the donors because counts were too low. The classifier was reported to diagnose cytomegalovirus status with high specificity and sensitivity in both the original and validation cohorts. According to the authors, the approach could potentially be generalized to other disease states and immunological phenotypes. A later genetic analysis reported fewer N-insertions in productive TCRs among donors in an Asian-associated ancestry cluster than the roughly 700-donor mean. Presence/absence analyses assumed roughly uniform sequencing depth across donors, an assumption that may not hold. While some public TCRs were present in many individuals, most TCR sequences turned up only very rarely across donors. Assigning TCR associations to individual alleles was difficult when HLA alleles, especially DR and DQ, strongly co-occurred. Linkage disequilibrium might explain the correlated functional status among segregating V segments, but an unknown experimental factor could not be ruled out. An earlier analysis of approximately 500 of the donors showed that most TCR beta V segments appeared in productive rearrangements either about 87% or about 30% of the time, which broadly matched IMGT annotations. A cluster of highly shared sequence variants was judged likely to be a technical artifact of the sequencing pipeline. A later analysis found that most CMV-associated TCR beta chains appeared HLA-restricted, with HLA associations seemingly driven largely by CMV exposure. In the study, about 150 TCR beta chains were listed as associated with cytomegalovirus. A few of the identified cytomegalovirus-associated TCR beta chains were confirmed in vitro to be specific for cytomegalovirus antigens. A later analysis reported that several top co-occurrence clusters appeared linked to parvovirus B19, influenza, CMV and Epstein-Barr virus. A later analysis associated 16,951 TCR beta sequences with specific HLA alleles at a false discovery rate of 0.05. A further reported finding was that TCR beta sequences accurately predicted the HLA-A and HLA-B alleles for most subjects in the first cohort. HLA typing was unavailable for some donors at each locus, so association tests used only the typed subset. The only immune exposure information available for the cohort was CMV serostatus. This cohort had only TCR beta chains sequenced, and the lack of alpha or paired-chain data limited which features could be detected. A later analysis found that TCR association rates varied across HLA loci, with DRB1 alleles showing the most associated TCRs and HLA-C alleles the fewest.

Here V drops 6 bases and J drops 5 bases, and the junction holds 12 bases not matched to any gene. As encoded in the germline V gene (reference sequence), CDR1 is LNHNV while CDR2 is YYDKDF. The CDR3 has 16 amino acids, counting the end cysteine and phenylalanine. CDR3 DNA is the only sequence kept; it has 48 bases, read in frame from the first base. The library was generated by the immunoSEQ multiplex PCR assay. The multiplex PCR relied on a mix of 60 forward primers for TCR Vbeta segments and 13 reverse primers for TCR Jbeta segments. Amplification of the CDR3 region of rearranged TCR beta genes was performed with a multiplex PCR assay on genomic DNA. The Illumina HiSeq System was used to sequence the amplified TCR beta libraries as 87-base-pair reads. Regarding the original processing steps: A later analysis tallied around 87 million unique TCR beta chains across the 600 to 700 repertoires, and around 12 million of those chains were shared by two or more donors. Raw reads were error-corrected and collapsed into unique sequences by a nearest-neighbor algorithm in which closely related sequences were merged to remove PCR and sequencing errors. V, D and J gene segments were assigned by aligning CDR3 sequences to IMGT reference sequences. Each retained sequence needed at least a six-nucleotide match to both a V gene segment and a J gene segment. A rearrangement was called productive if the CDR3 had no stop codons and remained in frame with V and J, and every other rearrangement was called non-productive. CDR3 was defined according to IMGT convention as the region running from the second conserved V-encoded cysteine to the conserved J-encoded phenylalanine. The earlier analysis of a few hundred of the donors excluded any sequence lacking an unambiguous match to a single V gene segment. An earlier analysis of 550 to 650 of the donors classified V segments as functional when productive rearrangements were above 56.7% and as segregating when the standard deviation between donors was above 5%. To diagnose cytomegalovirus status from the catalog of TCR beta chain sequences, a statistical classification framework was built. In a later analysis, TCR nucleotide sequences were compared against IMGT/GENE-DB human TR gene sequences so that V and J genes could be assigned. A later analysis assigned CDR3 sequences and most-parsimonious VDJ recombination scenarios with the TCRdist pipeline. In a later analysis, every TCR beta chain was defined by the combination of its CDR3 amino acid sequence and its V-gene family, and reads without a unique V-gene family were dropped. To address suspected cross-contamination and a sequencing artifact, a later analysis removed approximately 600 highly shared, low-generation-probability nucleotide sequences. A later analysis calculated a clonal expansion index for each public chain from normalized within-repertoire ranks of inferred template counts. Generation probabilities in a later analysis came from a VDJ recombination model fitted to out-of-frame rearrangements, and those results were checked against IGoR. Hypergeometric tests were used in a later analysis to score TCR-TCR, TCR-HLA and TCR-CMV co-occurrence, with a repertoire-size bias correction applied to the TCR pairs. To estimate false discovery rates, a later analysis permuted the HLA or CMV assignments 20 times. In a later analysis, co-occurring TCRs were grouped with DBSCAN, and TCRdist sequence similarity was added when clustering was performed within HLA-allele-positive subsets. For co-occurrence clustering, repertoires with fewer than 30,000 or more than 120,000 public chains were excluded, along with several repertoires with anomalous nucleotide sharing. TCRdb holds this immuneACCESS table with in-frame rearrangements only. Some clones are missing; in checked studies, unresolved V genes explain under half, and the rest has no known cause. Clone size and V and J calls were adopted from that table, with D and trimming inferred from the DNA. This sample holds just over 200,000 clones; more than 65% were observed only once. The ten largest clones capture about 1.7% of the sample.

Sequenced sample: PBMCs. Here the chain combines TRBV15 and TRBJ1-1, with 10 bases matching TRBD1. The sequence came from a man aged 50 to 59 in good health and CMV-seronegative. The CDR3 corresponds to CATSPPSRQGATEAFF. The bases read TGTGCCACCAGTCCACCCTCCAGACAGGGGGCAACTGAAGCTTTCTTT. The variable domain in full, with residues beyond the CDR3 obtained from the reference TRBV15 and TRBJ1-1 genes, is DAMVIQNPRYQVTQFGKPVTLSCSQTLNHNVMYWYQQKSSQAPKLLFHYYDKDFNNEADTPDNFQSRRPNTSFCFLDIRSPGLGDTAMYLCATSPPSRQGATEAFFGQGTRLTVV.